Below are 20 T cell receptor beta chains sequenced from a single sample in a study of cytomegalovirus exposure and HLA in healthy donors (dated by TCRdb to about 2017). Receptor amplification or capture employed the immunoSEQ multiplex PCR assay. Not all clones reach the TCRdb copy of this immuneACCESS table, which keeps in-frame sequences only. Checked studies attribute under half of the gap to unresolved V genes and leave the rest unexplained. The sample table contains some 120,000 clones; only one count was recorded for roughly 91% of them. The ten biggest clones cover approximately 3.3% of the sample. Source material: PBMCs. These TCRs come from a man younger than 45 in good health and CMV-seronegative.

The chain is built from TRBV5-4 and TRBJ1-1, with a weak D call TRBD1 (5 bases). The CDR3 runs 14 residues. Trimming stripped 4 bases from V and 1 base from J, with 11 bases between. The V gene's germline CDR1 is SGHNT and CDR2 YYREEE (reference sequence). In DNA form, the CDR3 reads TGTGCCAGCAGCCGAGTCGACAGGAACACTGAAGCTTTCTTT. It encodes CASSRVDRNTEAFF.

The chain links TRBV28 to TRBJ1-1; weak D call: TRBD1 (6 bases). V lost 4 bases and J 6 bases, leaving 21 bases between the germline ends. The germline V gene has CDR1 MDHEN and CDR2 SYDVKM. The CDR3 runs to 16 residues. The CDR3 DNA reads TGTGCCAGCAGTTCACCCTCCGTTACAGGGATGGCTGAAGCTTTCTTT. Encoded protein: CASSSPSVTGMAEAFF.

The rearrangement joins TRBV2 to TRBJ1-5, with TRBD1 matching over 7 bases. Germline lookup yields CDR1 SNHLY and CDR2 FYNNEI. This CDR3 region has 16 residues. V gave up 5 bases and J gave up 3 bases; unmatched junction bases: 10. The CDR3 nucleotides are TGTGCCAGCAGTTCCGAAACGACAGGGATCAATCAGCCCCAGCATTTT. This encodes CASSSETTGINQPQHF.

The V and J genes are TRBV28 and TRBJ1-5; no definite D call. The germline V gene encodes CDR1 MDHEN and CDR2 SYDVKM. Deletions cut 10 bases from V and 7 bases from J, with 17 bases between. The CDR3 runs 13 residues. DNA of the CDR3: TGTGCCATCGCTCCCGGGTTGCGCCAGCCCCAGCATTTT. Encoded protein: CAIAPGLRQPQHF. The entire variable domain, with the rest obtained from reference TRBV28 and TRBJ1-5, is as follows: DVKVTQSSRYLVKRTGEKVFLECVQDMDHENMFWYRQDPGLGLRLIYFSYDVKMKEKGDIPEGYSVSREKKERFSLILESASTNQTSMYLCAIAPGLRQPQHFGDGTRLSIL.

The V gene is TRBV5-4, the J gene TRBJ1-1; D is perhaps TRBD1 (6 bases). The CDR3 runs 14 residues. V lost 5 bases and J 6 bases, leaving 17 bases between the germline ends. CDR1 SGHNT and CDR2 YYREEE come from the germline V gene (reference sequence). CDR3 nucleotide sequence: TGTGCCAGCAGACTCTCAGGGGCAGGGGCTGAAGCTTTCTTT. It specifies CASRLSGAGAEAFF. The full variable domain, in which reference TRBV5-4 and TRBJ1-1 provide the parts outside the CDR3, is ETGVTQSPTHLIKTRGQQVTLRCSSQSGHNTVSWYQQALGQGPQFIFQYYREEENGRGNFPPRFSGLQFPNYSSELNVNALELDDSALYLCASRLSGAGAEAFFGQGTRLTVV.

This clone was detected once. The chain carries TRBV4-3 and TRBJ2-7; D might be TRBD2 (6 bases). Trimming took 5 bases from V and 2 from J, leaving 10 bases between them. This CDR3 has 13 amino acids. Germline loops: CDR1 LGHNA, CDR2 YSLEER. CDR3 DNA sequence: TGCGCCAGCAGCTGGGGGACTGCCTACGAGCAGTACTTC. As protein: CASSWGTAYEQYF.

The table lists this clone with a count of one. The V gene is TRBV19, the J gene TRBJ2-3; 12 positions match TRBD2. The CDR3 is made up of 14 amino acids. Germline CDR1 is LNHDA and CDR2 is SQIVND (reference sequence). V gave up 6 bases and J gave up 4 bases; unmatched junction bases: 2. In nucleotides, the CDR3 is TGTGCCAGTAGCAGACTAGCGGGGGCAGATACGCAGTATTTT. Translated, it gives CASSRLAGADTQYF. Together with reference TRBV19 and TRBJ2-3, the CDR3 gives the full variable domain: DGGITQSPKYLFRKEGQNVTLSCEQNLNHDAMYWYRQDPGQGLRLIYYSQIVNDFQKGDIAEGYSVSREKKESFPLTVTSAQKNPTAFYLCASSRLAGADTQYFGPGTRLTVL.

The genes are TRBV7-2 and TRBJ2-7, with TRBD1 matching over 7 bases. This CDR3 has 16 amino acids. Germline CDR1 is SGHTA and CDR2 is FQGNSA. V was pared by 4 bases and J by 1 base, with 10 bases of the junction left unmatched. The CDR3 DNA sequence: TGTGCCAGCAGCTATCGTACAGGGGAATATTCCTACGAGCAGTACTTC. Translating it yields CASSYRTGEYSYEQYF. The whole variable domain, remainder taken from reference TRBV7-2 and TRBJ2-7, is GAGVSQSPSNKVTEKGKDVELRCDPISGHTALYWYRQSLGQGLEFLIYFQGNSAPDKSGLPSDRFSAERTGGSVSTLTIQRTQQEDSAVYLCASSYRTGEYSYEQYFGPGTRLTVT.

This chain connects TRBV11-2 to TRBJ1-2, with D possibly being TRBD1 (6 bases). The length of the CDR3 is 14 residues. Trimming left V 5 bases short and J 4 bases short, with 14 bases between. The V gene's germline CDR1 is SGHAT and CDR2 FQNNGV. CDR3 DNA sequence: TGTGCCAGCAGCAGGTCCCGGGACATCTATGGCTACACCTTC. As protein: CASSRSRDIYGYTF. The whole variable domain, filled in from reference TRBV11-2 and TRBJ1-2, reads EAGVAQSPRYKIIEKRQSVAFWCNPISGHATLYWYQQILGQGPKLLIQFQNNGVVDDSQLPKDRFSAERLKGVDSTLKIQPAKLEDSAVYLCASSRSRDIYGYTFGSGTRLTVV.

The chain employs TRBV15 and TRBJ1-5; 7 nucleotides agree with TRBD1. Germline lookup yields CDR1 LNHNV and CDR2 YYDKDF (reference sequence). The CDR3 covers 14 residues. V dropped 5 bases and J dropped 7; count of bases not matched to a gene: 8. CDR3 in amino acids: CATSPHRGQQPQHF. Written as DNA, the CDR3 is TGTGCCACCAGCCCCCACAGGGGACAACAGCCCCAGCATTTT.

J is TRBJ1-3 and V is TRBV5-1, with D perhaps matching TRBD1 (6 bases). V gave up 3 bases and J gave up 0 bases, with 13 bases separating them. The CDR3 extends over 16 amino acids. Germline V gene lookup returns CDR1 SGHRS and CDR2 YFSETQ. CDR3 loop: CASSSGHPNSGNTIYF. CDR3 nucleotides: TGCGCCAGCAGCTCGGGACACCCAAACTCTGGAAACACCATATATTTT.

The genes are TRBV29-1 and TRBJ2-1; 7 positions match TRBD1. This CDR3 is built from 16 residues. Germline values: CDR1 SQVTM, CDR2 ANQGSEA. J lost 0 bases, V lost 1 base, and 6 bases had no gene match. The CDR3 coding sequence is TGCAGCGTTGAAGTTCAGGGGGTGAACTCCTACAATGAGCAGTTCTTC. Protein product: CSVEVQGVNSYNEQFF.

The chain has TRBV10-2 and TRBJ1-2, with 8 bases lining up with TRBD1. V was pared by 6 bases and J by 2 bases, with 8 bases of the junction left unmatched. The CDR3 contains 15 residues. The germline gives CDR1 WSHSY, CDR2 SAAADI. CDR3 sequence (DNA): TGCGCCAGCAGCTTCGCAGGGACAGGAAACTATGGCTACACCTTC. Residues: CASSFAGTGNYGYTF.

The chain employs TRBV19 and TRBJ2-3; TRBD2 agrees at 7 bases. This CDR3 has 15 residues. Germline trimming cut 3 bases from V and 4 bases from J; bases unmatched to any gene: 7. Germline values: CDR1 LNHDA, CDR2 SQIVND (reference sequence). CDR3 sequence: CASSIGGLGADTQYF. The CDR3 DNA follows: TGTGCCAGTAGTATCGGAGGACTAGGGGCAGATACGCAGTATTTT.

J is TRBJ1-6 and V is TRBV27; the match to TRBD1 covers 8 bases. The CDR3 extends over 15 amino acids. CDR1 and CDR2 from the germline V gene are MNHEY and SMNVEV (reference sequence). V lost 4 bases to trimming and J lost 9 bases; unmatched junction nucleotides: 8. The CDR3 spells CASSSRQGNRSPLHF. CDR3 nucleotides: TGTGCCAGCAGTTCCAGACAGGGGAATCGTTCACCCCTCCACTTT.

The chain combines TRBV9 with TRBJ2-4, with D possibly being TRBD1 (5 bases). With 3 bases removed from V and 7 bases from J, the gap between germline ends came to 17 bases. This CDR3 is built from 15 residues. Germline lookup yields CDR1 SGDLS and CDR2 YYNGEE. CDR3: CASSASQNQGNIQYF. CDR3 DNA sequence: TGTGCCAGCAGCGCCTCCCAGAACCAGGGTAACATTCAGTACTTC.

V usage is TRBV9 and J usage is TRBJ2-7; 9 bases align to TRBD1. The CDR3 extends over 14 amino acids. J lost 6 bases, V lost 2 bases, and 6 bases had no gene match. CDR1 SGDLS and CDR2 YYNGEE come from the germline V gene. This CDR3 is CASSVGQGPLEQYF. DNA for the CDR3: TGTGCCAGCAGCGTGGGACAGGGCCCCCTCGAGCAGTACTTC.

The chain uses TRBV9 and TRBJ2-7; 8 bases line up with TRBD1. Unmatched junction bases numbered 6, after V lost 3 bases and J lost 4 bases. Germline V gene sequence: CDR1 SGDLS, CDR2 YYNGEE. This CDR3 is 14 amino acids long. The chain's CDR3 is CASSAGQGPYEQYF. CDR3 nucleotide sequence: TGTGCCAGCAGCGCCGGACAGGGACCGTACGAGCAGTACTTC.

This sequence joins TRBV5-4 and TRBJ2-7, with 10 bases fitting TRBD1. Germline values: CDR1 SGHNT, CDR2 YYREEE (reference sequence). This CDR3 spans 14 amino acids. The V segment lost 3 bases and the J segment 2 bases; nucleotides outside the gene matches: 2. In DNA form, the CDR3 reads TGTGCCAGCAGCTGGGACAGGGGAGCCTACGAGCAGTACTTC. Amino acid sequence: CASSWDRGAYEQYF.

This sequence joins TRBV27 and TRBJ2-7, with 8 nucleotides matching TRBD2. The CDR3 is 15 amino acids. Germline lookup yields CDR1 MNHEY and CDR2 SMNVEV (reference sequence). J lost 2 bases, V lost 4 bases, and 7 bases had no gene match. The CDR3 region has the DNA TGTGCCAGCAGTTGGCGCGGGGGGCCCGCCTACGAGCAGTACTTC. Its translation is CASSWRGGPAYEQYF.